Sequencing of this T cell receptor (beta chain) was carried out in a study of identical twins. This CDR3 is 17 amino acids long. With V trimmed by 2 bases and J by 3 bases, 8 bases remained unmatched. Germline-derived CDR1 and CDR2 are SGHAT and FQNNGV. Using its own MiXCR run on the 5' RACE reads, TCRdb lists one record per CDR3 protein. This sample yields about 730,000 distinct CDR3 sequences, of which about 20% are seen a single time; about 4.5% belongs to the top ten. These same data were also listed under a study on T cells expressing NK-cell markers.

Sequencing used PBMCs. This clonotype was sampled from a woman in her late teens or twenties in good health. This chain joins TRBV11-2 and TRBJ2-3, with 10 bases that match TRBD1. In DNA form, the CDR3 reads TGTGCCAGCAGCTTACGTCCGGGACAGGGGCCGACAGATACGCAGTATTTT. Its translation is CASSLRPGQGPTDTQYF. Full variable domain (outside the CDR3, taken from reference TRBV11-2 and TRBJ2-3): EAGVAQSPRYKIIEKRQSVAFWCNPISGHATLYWYQQILGQGPKLLIQFQNNGVVDDSQLPKDRFSAERLKGVDSTLKIQPAKLEDSAVYLCASSLRPGQGPTDTQYFGPGTRLTVL.